The sequence of this T cell receptor (beta chain) was determined in a study of human T cells and chemical hapten exposure. Study-level background: Patients, largely female, had alopecia areata, totalis or universalis.

About this clonotype itself: Its specificity is unknown.

With 1 base clipped from V and 1 base from J, the junction kept 14 bases outside the gene matches. The CDR3 covers 20 residues. Per the germline V gene, CDR1 is SEHNR and CDR2 is FQNEAQ (reference sequence). Unique molecular identifiers were attached to individual cDNA molecules during library preparation. TCRdb re-called the RACE reads with MiXCR, one entry per CDR3 protein. This table has more than 90,000 distinct CDR3 sequences, roughly 11% appearing once. Study results and limitations: Compared with pre-sensitization or healthy control sets, expanded TCRs clustered more.

Described time point: patch test 2, 6 weeks after DPC sensitization. Treatment given: therapeutic diphenylcyclopropenone sensitization with weekly scalp DPC. Here the sequenced sample was whole blood, taken in connection with sensitization to the hapten diphenylcyclopropenone (DPC). The receptor comes from a woman aged 40-49 years with alopecia areata. Some clones in this sample may be carry-over from other donors' samples. The V and J genes are TRBV7-9 and TRBJ2-1, with 9 positions matching TRBD2. The CDR3 nucleotides read TGTGCCAGCAGCTTAGGCTTCCTAGCGGGGTTTCCTAGATCCTACAATGAGCAGTTCTTC. Translation: CASSLGFLAGFPRSYNEQFF.